This T cell receptor (beta chain) was profiled in a study of blood T cell repertoires in COVID-19. In the study's own analysis: Amplification of reference gene primers provided the estimated nucleated cell counts. Assay used: immunoSEQ multiplex PCR; TCRdb lists only in-frame clones, some missing. From that table come the V and J calls and clone size; the DNA was used to work out D and trimming. Of some 100,000 clones in the sample, roughly nine tenths were seen once. The TCR originated in a man in his 60s with acute or convalescent COVID-19. The sequenced material came from peripheral blood.

Here the CDR3 reads CASSYGQEIYEQYF. In nucleotides, the CDR3 is TGTGCCAGCAGTTACGGACAGGAGATCTACGAGCAGTACTTC. The chain recombines TRBV6-5 with TRBJ2-7, with TRBD1 identical over 7 bases. The CDR3 is 14 amino acids. Germline CDR1 is MNHEY and CDR2 is SVGAGI. Trimming removed 2 bases from V and 3 bases from J; junction bases left unmatched: 4.